The 22 T cell receptor beta chains in this list originate from one sample, sequenced in a study of cytomegalovirus exposure and HLA in healthy donors. The PCR ran on 60 Vbeta and 13 Jbeta primers. Only in-frame clones appear in the TCRdb table, and some are missing; sequencing was by immunoSEQ multiplex PCR. Here the sample spans about 120,000 clones, 70% to 85% being singletons. Specimen: PBMCs. These receptors all stem from a female donor in good health and CMV-seronegative.

V usage is TRBV28 and J usage is TRBJ1-2; TRBD1 agrees at 11 bases. V lost 4 bases to trimming and J lost 5 bases; unmatched junction nucleotides: 3. There are 14 residues in the CDR3. Germline values: CDR1 MDHEN, CDR2 SYDVKM. Here the CDR3 DNA reads TGTGCCAGCAGTTCAGGACAGGGGGCTTATGGCTACACCTTC. Encoded protein: CASSSGQGAYGYTF.

The J gene is TRBJ2-7, the V gene TRBV30; D unresolved. V lost 4 bases, J lost 2 bases, and 9 bases lay in between. Germline V gene lookup returns CDR1 GTSNPN and CDR2 SVGIG (reference sequence). The CDR3 loop spans 12 amino acids. The CDR3 is CAWNHNTYEQYF. CDR3 bases: TGTGCCTGGAATCACAATACCTACGAGCAGTACTTC. Full variable domain (missing parts from reference TRBV30 and TRBJ2-7): SQTIHQWPATLVQPVGSPLSLECTVEGTSNPNLYWYRQAAGRGLQLLFYSVGIGQISSEVPQNLSASRPQDRQFILSSKKLLLSDSGFYLCAWNHNTYEQYFGPGTRLTVT.

J is TRBJ2-7 and V is TRBV5-1, with D maybe TRBD1 (7 bases). The CDR3 is 14 amino acids. CDR1 is SGHRS, CDR2 YFSETQ, per germline. Trimming shortened V by 4 bases and J by 3 bases, and 14 bases separated the two germline ends. CDR3 in DNA: TGCGCCAGCAGCGATCCAGGGGGAGGCTACGAGCAGTACTTC. It yields the protein CASSDPGGGYEQYF.

This clone occurred once. The chain recombines TRBV15 with TRBJ2-7, with 8 bases aligning to TRBD1. Looked up from germline, CDR1 is LNHNV and CDR2 is YYDKDF (reference sequence). J was trimmed by 2 bases and V by 1 base; bases with no gene match: 7. The CDR3 consists of 16 residues. The CDR3 sequence: CATSRGTGFYAYEQYF. CDR3 bases: TGTGCCACCAGCAGAGGGACAGGGTTCTACGCCTACGAGCAGTACTTC.

The rearrangement links TRBV11-1 to TRBJ2-5; 7 bases align to TRBD1. Germline CDR1 is SGHAT and CDR2 is FQDESV (reference sequence). The CDR3 is 13 amino acids. The V segment lost 3 bases and the J segment 5 bases; nucleotides outside the gene matches: 3. The CDR3 nucleotides read TGTGCCAGCAGCTTGACAGGGCACGAGACCCAGTACTTC. Its protein product is CASSLTGHETQYF.

This clone was recorded once. The genes are TRBV5-1 and TRBJ1-1, with TRBD1 identical over 7 bases. Germline CDR1 SGHRS, CDR2 YFSETQ. J was trimmed by 1 base and V by 0 bases; bases with no gene match: 3. This CDR3 comprises 15 residues. The DNA of the CDR3 is TGCGCCAGCAGCTTGGACAGGGGAGGGAACACTGAAGCTTTCTTT. Its protein is CASSLDRGGNTEAFF.

The chain has TRBV13 and TRBJ2-5, with D tentatively TRBD1 (6 bases). Germline V gene data show CDR1 as PRHDT and CDR2 as FYEKMQ (reference sequence). Trimming removed 1 base at V and 5 bases at J, with 11 bases between. This CDR3 is 14 amino acids long. The CDR3 is CASSLEGTGETQYF. CDR3 nucleotide sequence: TGTGCCAGCAGCTTAGAGGGAACAGGGGAGACCCAGTACTTC.

This chain joins TRBV19 and TRBJ2-3, with 8 bases fitting TRBD2. Germline V gene sequence: CDR1 LNHDA, CDR2 SQIVND (reference sequence). The CDR3 totals 16 residues. J was trimmed by 8 bases and V by 4 bases; bases with no gene match: 14. The DNA for the CDR3 is TGTGCCAGTAGTAGAGAGCGGGAGCCAACTATAAGTACGCAGTATTTT. It codes for CASSREREPTISTQYF.

This chain joins TRBV6-5 and TRBJ1-2, with a possible D match to TRBD1 (6 bases). Germline V gene data show CDR1 as MNHEY and CDR2 as SVGAGI. The CDR3 has 14 amino acids. The V and J ends lost 4 bases and 7 bases respectively, with 16 bases between them. Written as DNA, the CDR3 is TGTGCCAGCAGTTCGTCAGGGGTCCTTGGTGGCTACACCTTC. Encoded protein: CASSSSGVLGGYTF.

This chain links TRBV7-6 with TRBJ2-5, with TRBD2 matching over 10 bases. The CDR3 is 17 amino acids. Germline V gene data show CDR1 as SGHVS and CDR2 as FNYEAQ. J lost 2 bases, V lost 5 bases, and 11 bases had no gene match. CDR3 sequence reads: CASSNKRGTSAQETQYF. CDR3 DNA: TGTGCCAGCAGCAACAAAAGGGGGACTAGCGCTCAAGAGACCCAGTACTTC.

The chain combines TRBV7-2 with TRBJ1-3; no firm D call. The length of the CDR3 is 14 residues. Trimming took off 1 base at V and 2 bases at J, with 6 bases between the two ends. CDR1 is SGHTA and CDR2 is FQGNSA in the germline V gene. In DNA, the CDR3 is TGTGCCAGCAGCTTAGGACACCCTGGAAACACCATATATTTT. This codes for CASSLGHPGNTIYF.

This chain links TRBV12-2 with TRBJ2-7; no check of the table's D call, TRBD2, against the DNA was made. TRBV12-2 counts as a pseudogene. The CDR3 consists of 16 residues. The CDR3 DNA sequence: TGTGCAAGTCGCCCGAGACTAGCGGGAGGATTATACGAGCAGTACTTC. Translating it yields CASRPRLAGGLYEQYF.

The V and J genes are TRBV28 and TRBJ2-5; the D gene is possibly TRBD2 (5 bases). The CDR3 spans 15 residues. Germline CDR1 and CDR2: MDHEN and SYDVKM. V was pared by 8 bases and J by 0 bases, with 16 bases between. The CDR3 is CASSLRAAYQETQYF. The CDR3 coding sequence is TGTGCCAGCTCTCTGAGGGCGGCGTACCAAGAGACCCAGTACTTC.

V gene TRBV14 combines with J gene TRBJ1-1; 7 bases fit TRBD1. Germline CDR1 and CDR2: SGHDN and FVKESK. Losses at the gene ends were 4 bases for V and 7 bases for J; bases not matched to a gene: 15. The CDR3 consists of 16 residues. CDR3 amino acids: CASSPRWSQGVGEAFF. The CDR3, as DNA: TGTGCCAGCAGCCCGCGATGGAGTCAGGGGGTTGGTGAAGCTTTCTTT. The full variable domain, with the rest looked up from reference TRBV14 and TRBJ1-1, is EAGVTQFPSHSVIEKGQTVTLRCDPISGHDNLYWYRRVMGKEIKFLLHFVKESKQDESGMPNNRFLAERTGGTYSTLKVQPAELEDSGVYFCASSPRWSQGVGEAFFGQGTRLTVV.

The count of this clone is one. The chain links TRBV28 to TRBJ1-2; 9 nucleotides match TRBD1. The CDR3 is 14 residues long. The germline gives CDR1 MDHEN, CDR2 SYDVKM. V lost 4 bases to trimming and J lost 5 bases; unmatched junction nucleotides: 5. CDR3 residues: CASSSTGGDYGYTF. The CDR3 region has the DNA TGTGCCAGCAGTTCTACAGGGGGCGATTATGGCTACACCTTC.

The chain has TRBV7-2 and TRBJ2-1, with TRBD2 matching over 13 bases. Germline V gives CDR1 SGHTA, CDR2 FQGNSA. The CDR3 loop spans 17 amino acids. The V segment lost 5 bases and the J segment 6 bases; nucleotides outside the gene matches: 10. CDR3 coding DNA: TGTGCCAGCAGCCAACGTACCGGGACTAGCGGGATCAATGAGCAGTTCTTC. Amino acids: CASSQRTGTSGINEQFF.

This clone was observed a few times. This chain joins TRBV20-1 and TRBJ1-2; D not certain. Per the germline V gene, CDR1 is DFQATT and CDR2 is SNEGSKA (reference sequence). V lost 7 bases and J lost 6, with 9 bases in between. The CDR3 is made up of 10 amino acids. CDR3 in amino acids: CSDSEDGYTF. The CDR3 nucleotides are TGCAGTGATTCGGAGGATGGCTACACCTTC.

This clone occurred a few times. The rearrangement joins TRBV19 to TRBJ2-7; 9 bases map to TRBD2. J lost 5 bases, V lost 3 bases, and 11 bases had no gene match. Germline V gene sequence: CDR1 LNHDA, CDR2 SQIVND (reference sequence). The CDR3 length is 16 residues. The CDR3 loop reads CASSIPGRASGDEQYF. The CDR3 DNA reads as TGTGCCAGTAGTATCCCCGGAAGGGCTAGCGGGGACGAGCAGTACTTC.

This sequence joins TRBV4-3 and TRBJ1-2, with D maybe TRBD1 (6 bases). V lost 4 bases, J lost 5 bases, and 11 bases lay in between. Germline V gene data show CDR1 as LGHNA and CDR2 as YSLEER. CDR3 length equals 13 residues. The CDR3 bases are TGCGCCAGCAGCCGAGGACAGATATATGGCTACACCTTC. Its protein product is CASSRGQIYGYTF.

The chain joins TRBV5-1 to TRBJ2-2, with TRBD1 matching over 8 bases. Germline trimming cut 3 bases from V and 2 bases from J; bases unmatched to any gene: 3. From germline, CDR1 is SGHRS and CDR2 YFSETQ. The CDR3 is 15 residues long. CDR3 protein: CASSSTGVNTGELFF. The CDR3 DNA follows: TGCGCCAGCAGCTCGACAGGGGTTAACACCGGGGAGCTGTTTTTT.

Only a few counts were recorded for this clone. This sequence joins TRBV7-2 and TRBJ1-1; tentative D call: TRBD1 (5 bases). The CDR3 contains 15 residues. Germline V gene lookup returns CDR1 SGHTA and CDR2 FQGNSA. Trimming cost V 1 base and J 0 bases, with 9 bases left between them. The CDR3: CASSLGAGMNTEAFF. In DNA, the CDR3 is TGTGCCAGCAGCTTAGGGGCAGGGATGAACACTGAAGCTTTCTTT.

The chain has TRBV5-1 and TRBJ1-2; D remains unclear. The CDR3 consists of 14 residues. V was pared by 4 bases and J by 4 bases, with 14 bases between. Germline lookup yields CDR1 SGHRS and CDR2 YFSETQ. The CDR3: CASSPDGEGYGYTF. CDR3 nucleotides: TGCGCCAGCAGCCCGGACGGGGAAGGCTATGGCTACACCTTC.